This record looks at one T cell receptor beta chain sequence and its context. The target antigen is unknown. Germline CDR1 is MGHRA and CDR2 is YSYEKL. The CDR3 extends over 19 amino acids. Unmatched junction bases numbered 11, after V lost 0 bases and J lost 0 bases. This sample is drawn from a study of memory CD4+ T cells and cytomegalovirus serostatus. Background on the study: Of the healthy Belgian adults, 9 or 10 were CMV seropositive and 20 to 30 seronegative.

Single viable CD3+CD4+CD8-CD45RO+ cells were sorted as the memory CD4+ T cells. Sequencing used immunoSEQ multiplex PCR; TCRdb keeps in-frame clones, though not all of them. The sample yields about 50,000 clones, roughly three quarters seen once. Findings of the study overall: Of under 200 reported CMV TCRbeta sequences, roughly 70 were found in memory CD4+ repertoires.

Material for sequencing was memory CD4+ T cells from blood. The clonotype was recovered from an adult in good health and CMV-seronegative. The V and J genes are TRBV4-1 and TRBJ2-1; 7 bases are a match to TRBD2. In DNA, the CDR3 is TGCGCCAGCAGCCAAGATCGGTCGGCTAGCGGCTCCTCCTACAATGAGCAGTTCTTC. Protein product: CASSQDRSASGSSYNEQFF.